Here is one T cell receptor beta chain with its context. The data stem from a study of blood T cell repertoires in COVID-19. Germline CDR1 and CDR2: SGHDN and FVKESK. This CDR3 has 15 amino acids. Trimming at V came to 1 base and at J to 4 bases, leaving 0 bases not matched to a gene. Libraries were prepared by immunoSEQ multiplex PCR; TCRdb keeps only in-frame clonotypes and omits some of them. Seen here are around 100,000 clones, less than 95% observed once, and the top ten hold 6.5% to 8.5%. The material sequenced was peripheral blood. The chain combines TRBV14 with TRBJ2-1, with TRBD2 matching 11 bases. The TCR was taken from a man between 18 and 35 years old with COVID-19, enrolled during active disease. Written as DNA, the CDR3 is TGTGCCAGCAGCCAAGGGACTAGCGGGTACAATGAGCAGTTCTTC. Translation: CASSQGTSGYNEQFF.